These 17 T cell receptor beta chains were all obtained from the same sample, sequenced in a study of graft-versus-host responses after intestinal transplantation. Intraepithelial and lamina propria lymphocytes were released after the graft tissue was processed. Profiling relied on immunoSEQ multiplex PCR, and the TCRdb table lists in-frame clones only, not all of them. The sample lists 40,000 or so clones, approximately 86% occurring once. This material consisted of ileum tissue, taken almost 210 days after intestinal transplant. The receptors originated from a human patient who received an intestinal transplant, so some T cells may come from the graft donor.

This clone showed up just once. DNA of the CDR3: TGTGCCAGAAGCTTTCTAGGTAGCGGGGCTAAAAGCTCCTACAATGAGCAGTTCTTC. Translated: CARSFLGSGAKSSYNEQFF. The chain employs TRBV7-5 and TRBJ2-1; TRBD2, as called in the table, went unchecked against the DNA. TRBV7-5 is marked as a pseudogene. The CDR3 covers 19 residues.

The chain couples TRBV2 to TRBJ2-2; D is possibly TRBD1 (6 bases). The V gene's germline CDR1 is SNHLY and CDR2 FYNNEI. The length of the CDR3 is 14 residues. Trimming took 6 bases from V and 4 from J, leaving 12 bases between them. The CDR3 nucleotides are TGTGCCAGCAGACAGGGTCGCGGCACCGGGGAGCTGTTTTTT. It encodes CASRQGRGTGELFF.

This sequence joins TRBV19 and TRBJ2-4; perhaps TRBD2 as D (5 bases). Germline CDR1 reads LNHDA; CDR2 reads SQIVND (reference sequence). This CDR3 spans 16 amino acids. V was cut by 3 bases and J by 2 bases, with 14 bases left in between. CDR3 loop: CASSIPQSGTKNIQYF. The CDR3 nucleotides are TGTGCCAGTAGTATCCCGCAGTCCGGGACCAAAAACATTCAGTACTTC.

The chain is built from TRBV27 and TRBJ2-7, with 7 bases aligning to TRBD2. Germline CDR1 and CDR2: MNHEY and SMNVEV (reference sequence). With V trimmed by 2 bases and J by 4 bases, 8 bases remained unmatched. CDR3 size: 15 residues. In DNA form, the CDR3 reads TGTGCCAGCAGTTTAAGGCCGGGAGGTTCGTACGAGCAGTACTTC. Amino acids: CASSLRPGGSYEQYF.

The chain is built from TRBV30 and TRBJ1-2; TRBD1 matches at 12 bases. The CDR3 is 22 amino acids. V dropped 0 bases and J dropped 7; count of bases not matched to a gene: 27. From germline, CDR1 is GTSNPN and CDR2 SVGIG (reference sequence). CDR3 loop: CAWSVEALFGQTRDRGQGGYTF. Here the CDR3 DNA reads TGTGCCTGGAGTGTGGAAGCCCTCTTCGGGCAAACCAGGGACAGGGGGCAAGGTGGCTACACCTTC.

CDR3 sequence: CASSLSVDYEQYF. The CDR3 bases are TGTGCCAGTAGCCTTAGCGTGGACTACGAGCAGTACTTC. The V call is TRBV19, the J call TRBJ2-7, with a weak D call TRBD2 (5 bases). Germline loops: CDR1 LNHDA, CDR2 SQIVND (reference sequence). CDR3 length: 13 amino acids. The ends were cut back, 6 bases at V and 3 bases at J, with 12 bases in the middle.

V is TRBV2 and J is TRBJ1-5, with D possibly being TRBD1 (5 bases). The ends were cut back, 5 bases at V and 2 bases at J, with 16 bases in the middle. This CDR3 has 16 residues. Germline assignment: CDR1 SNHLY and CDR2 FYNNEI. This CDR3 reads CASSPVTGSRNQPQHF. In DNA form, the CDR3 reads TGTGCCAGCAGTCCGGTAACAGGTAGTCGCAATCAGCCCCAGCATTTT.

The CDR3 here is CASSFGGHSSYEQYF. CDR3 in DNA: TGCGCCAGCAGCTTCGGGGGACATAGCTCCTACGAGCAGTACTTC. The chain carries TRBV5-1 and TRBJ2-7, with D possibly called TRBD1 or TRBD2 (6 bases each). Germline V lookup: CDR1 SGHRS, CDR2 YFSETQ. The V end was cut by 2 bases, the J end by 0 bases, with 12 bases between. This CDR3 spans 15 amino acids.

The genes are TRBV27 and TRBJ2-2; D gene unclear. Trimming took 4 bases from V and 4 from J, leaving 19 bases between them. The CDR3 is 17 amino acids. Germline assignment: CDR1 MNHEY and CDR2 SMNVEV (reference sequence). In DNA form, the CDR3 reads TGTGCCAGCAGTTCCCGTCGTTCGGATTTTCCCACCGGGGAGCTGTTTTTT. Its translation is CASSSRRSDFPTGELFF.

The J gene is TRBJ2-1, the V gene TRBV19, with D tentatively TRBD1 or TRBD2 (5 bases each). The V gene lost 2 bases and the J gene lost 8 bases, with 13 bases spanning the gap. This CDR3 is built from 14 residues. Germline CDR1 reads LNHDA; CDR2 reads SQIVND (reference sequence). The CDR3 DNA reads as TGTGCCAGTAGTATACTTGAGGGGTTCGATGAGCAGTTCTTC. Its protein product is CASSILEGFDEQFF.

To note about this clone: The sample contains more than one DNA sequence encoding this CDR3. This sequence joins TRBV11-2 and TRBJ2-3, with 10 bases lining up with TRBD2. V shed 1 base, J shed 7 bases, and the junction held 5 bases outside the gene matches. The germline V gene has CDR1 SGHAT and CDR2 FQNNGV. This CDR3 spans 15 amino acids. CDR3 region: CASSLGASGGHTQYF. CDR3 coding DNA: TGTGCCAGCAGCTTAGGGGCTAGCGGGGGCCATACGCAGTATTTT.

J is TRBJ1-2 and V is TRBV6-5; TRBD1 matches at 7 bases. In germline, CDR1 is MNHEY, CDR2 SVGAGI. This CDR3 comprises 16 residues. Trimming at V came to 0 bases and at J to 2 bases, leaving 6 bases not matched to a gene. CDR3 sequence: CASSYSLGRGNYGYTF. The CDR3 nucleotides read TGTGCCAGCAGTTACTCTCTCGGCAGGGGGAACTATGGCTACACCTTC.

The chain is built from TRBV12-5 and TRBJ1-1; TRBD1 matches 10 bases. V dropped 0 bases and J dropped 0; count of bases not matched to a gene: 4. The CDR3 covers 17 residues. Germline assignment: CDR1 LGHNT and CDR2 FRNRAP. CDR3 in DNA: TGTGCTAGTGGTTTGGTCGGACAGGGGGACGTGAACACTGAAGCTTTCTTT. Translation gives CASGLVGQGDVNTEAFF. The whole variable domain, filled in from reference TRBV12-5 and TRBJ1-1, reads DARVTQTPRHKVTEMGQEVTMRCQPILGHNTVFWYRQTMMQGLELLAYFRNRAPLDDSGMPKDRFSAEMPDATLATLKIQPSEPRDSAVYFCASGLVGQGDVNTEAFFGQGTRLTVV.

This clone has just one count. This chain links TRBV30 with TRBJ2-3; D unresolved. Germline CDR1 reads GTSNPN; CDR2 reads SVGIG (reference sequence). The CDR3 loop spans 15 amino acids. Trimming left V 0 bases short and J 2 bases short, with 12 bases between. The CDR3 reads CAWSVAGGATDTQYF. For the CDR3, the DNA is TGTGCCTGGAGTGTGGCTGGCGGAGCCACAGATACGCAGTATTTT.

This chain connects TRBV29-1 to TRBJ2-7; tentatively, D is TRBD2 (6 bases). The V gene's germline CDR1 is SQVTM and CDR2 ANQGSEA. The V end was cut by 5 bases, the J end by 4 bases, with 21 bases between. This CDR3 spans 15 amino acids. The CDR3 loop is CSVSGDSPRGYEQYF. CDR3 nucleotide sequence: TGCAGCGTTTCGGGCGACAGTCCGCGGGGTTACGAGCAGTACTTC.

The CDR3 loop is CASSPVTGGKLNEQFF. The CDR3 nucleotides read TGTGCCAGCTCACCAGTGACAGGGGGCAAGTTAAATGAGCAGTTCTTC. The V gene is TRBV18, the J gene TRBJ2-1, with TRBD1 identical over 10 bases. CDR3 length equals 16 residues. Germline CDR1 and CDR2: KGHSH and LQKENI. Trimming cost V 2 bases and J 7 bases; bases outside gene matches: 8.

This chain joins TRBV29-1 and TRBJ2-1, with D uncertain. CDR1 SQVTM and CDR2 ANQGSEA come from the germline V gene. Trimming pared 6 bases from V and 3 bases from J, leaving 6 bases between. This CDR3 has 11 residues. This CDR3 is CSVTLYNEQFF. The DNA of the CDR3 is TGCAGCGTGACTCTCTACAATGAGCAGTTCTTC.